This T cell receptor beta chain stems from a study of preoperative IRX-2 immunotherapy in early breast cancer (dated 2019 in TCRdb). About this clone itself: The antigen this receptor binds is unknown. There are no base qualities to consult, and no much larger clone falls within one base.

The treatment or condition label, as the study defines it: preoperative locoregional IRX-2 cytokine immunotherapy. The samples were obtained from a phase Ib study that tested preoperative, locoregional IRX-2 cytokine immunotherapy designed to prime immune responses. Before surgery, IRX-2 was given to the donors, who were patients with early-stage breast cancer. The receptor library was made with the immunoSEQ multiplex PCR assay. TCRdb provides this immuneACCESS table in a form limited to in-frame rearrangements. Some clones are lacking; in checked studies, under half of them reflect an unresolved V gene, and why the rest are absent is not known. For this sample there are 30,000 to 45,000 clones; roughly 82% appear just once. Over 1.3% of the sample is taken by the ten largest. V is cut back by 4 bases and J by 5 bases, with 7 bases in the junction unmatched. CDR1 and CDR2 were assigned from the germline V gene (reference sequence) as LNHDA and SQIVND. The CDR3 starts with the cysteine, ends with the phenylalanine, and has 14 residues. Left in the record is the CDR3 DNA by itself, 42 bases read in frame from the first base.

This chain is built from TRBV19 and TRBJ1-2; TRBD1 fits 7 bases in the junction. This specimen consisted of lymph node tissue, obtained after IRX-2 immunotherapy. This sequence was found in a human donor with breast cancer. The nucleotide sequence is TGTGCCAGTAGTACCCGACAGGGCGGATATGGCTACACCTTC. Translated, this gives CASSTRQGGYGYTF.